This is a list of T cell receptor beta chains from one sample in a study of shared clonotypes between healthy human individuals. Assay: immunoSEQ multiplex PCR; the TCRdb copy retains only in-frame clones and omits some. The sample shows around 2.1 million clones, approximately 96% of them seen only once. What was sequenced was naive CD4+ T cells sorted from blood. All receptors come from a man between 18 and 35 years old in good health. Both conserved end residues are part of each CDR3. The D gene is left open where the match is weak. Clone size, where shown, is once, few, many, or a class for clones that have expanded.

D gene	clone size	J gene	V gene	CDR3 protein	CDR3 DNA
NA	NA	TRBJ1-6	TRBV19	CASSPAGNNSPLHF	TGTGCCAGTAGCCCGGCAGGTAACAATTCACCCCTCCACTTT
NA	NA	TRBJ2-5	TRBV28	CASSQNQETQYF	TGTGCCAGCAGTCAGAACCAAGAGACCCAGTACTTC
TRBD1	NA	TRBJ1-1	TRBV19	CASSTLPGQGYTEAFF	TGTGCCAGTAGTACTCTGCCGGGACAGGGGTACACTGAAGCTTTCTTT
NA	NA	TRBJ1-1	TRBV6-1	CASSGWGGQAFF	TGTGCCAGCAGCGGGTGGGGGGGCCAAGCTTTCTTT
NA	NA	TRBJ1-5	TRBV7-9	CASSPYSNQPQHF	TGTGCCAGCAGCCCTTATAGCAATCAGCCCCAGCATTTT
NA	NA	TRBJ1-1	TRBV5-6	CASSKTRRSEAFF	TGTGCCAGCAGCAAAACTAGACGGTCCGAAGCTTTCTTT
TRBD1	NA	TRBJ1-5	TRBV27	CASSTTGGSQPQHF	TGTGCCAGCAGTACTACAGGGGGCAGTCAGCCCCAGCATTTT
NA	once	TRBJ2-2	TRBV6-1	CASSEGPGAGTSNTGELFF	TGTGCCAGCAGTGAAGGCCCGGGTGCAGGGACCTCGAACACCGGGGAGCTGTTTTTT
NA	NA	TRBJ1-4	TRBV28	CASSLTDLNEKLFF	TGTGCCAGCAGTTTGACTGATCTTAATGAAAAACTGTTTTTT
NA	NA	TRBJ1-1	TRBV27	CASAGRGAFNTEAFF	TGTGCCAGCGCCGGGAGAGGGGCTTTCAACACTGAAGCTTTCTTT
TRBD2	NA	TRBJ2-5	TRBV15	CATSRDSIAGGRGTQYF	TGTGCCACCAGCAGAGATAGTATAGCGGGGGGACGGGGGACCCAGTACTTC
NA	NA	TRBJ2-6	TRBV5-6	CASSLVQDLYGANVLTF	TGTGCCAGCAGCTTGGTGCAGGATCTGTATGGGGCCAACGTCCTGACTTTC
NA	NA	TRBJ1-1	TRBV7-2	CASSFMGTEAFF	TGTGCCAGCAGTTTTATGGGTACTGAAGCTTTCTTT
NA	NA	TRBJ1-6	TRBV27	CASSLDATGNVSPLHF	TGTGCCAGCAGTTTAGATGCCACAGGGAATGTTTCACCCCTCCACTTT
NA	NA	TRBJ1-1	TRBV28	CASSPHGGFEAFF	TGTGCCAGCAGTCCCCACGGAGGGTTCGAAGCTTTCTTT
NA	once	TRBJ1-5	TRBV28	CASSTRVDNQPQHF	TGTGCCAGCAGTACCCGGGTCGACAATCAGCCCCAGCATTTT
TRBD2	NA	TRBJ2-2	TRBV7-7	CASSFSGRNTGELFF	TGTGCTAGCAGCTTCAGCGGGAGGAACACCGGGGAGCTGTTTTTT